These T cell receptor beta chains were read from a single sample in a study of vaccination effects on CD4 cells after COVID-19. Only in-frame clones appear in the TCRdb table, and some are missing; sequencing was by immunoSEQ multiplex PCR. The sample holds under 80,000 clones; 65% to 75% are singletons and the top ten take about 4.7%. Antigens of these TCRs are unknown. This sample comprised CD4+ T cells from PBMCs cultured with HIV peptides, obtained before COVID-19 vaccination. These receptors originate from a human donor who had a prior SARS-CoV-2 infection. Each CDR3 is given without its conserved first and last residue. Each record gives: V gene, CDR3 length, clone size, CDR3 protein. Where a row states a size, it is once, few, many or the class of an expanded clone; other rows omit it.

TRBV4-2 | 13 | - | ASSQNNQYDQPQH
TRBV2 | 10 | - | ASSGRNSPLH
TRBV2 | 11 | - | ASSEADMGDEY
TRBV27 | 12 | - | ASSLSSRGYEQY
TRBV30 | 13 | - | AWFGSGGSTDTQY
TRBV9 | 12 | - | ASAKGQRSYEQY
TRBV6-1 | 14 | - | ASSELESEGNTEAF
TRBV11-2 | 13 | - | ASSLTGANNEKLF
TRBV19 | 14 | - | ASSHSTQGAAYEQY
TRBV15 | 14 | - | ATSRARGLLNTEAF
TRBV7-8 | 16 | few | ASSLARTPPSGANVLT
TRBV12-3/TRBV12-4 | 11 | - | ASSQTVNTEAF
TRBV4-3 | 14 | - | ASSQDPFGRDNEQF
TRBV18 | 11 | few | ASRRVSGNEQF
TRBV18 | 13 | - | ASSPPGKSTDTQY
TRBV19 | 13 | - | ASSIGGGRWDPQH
TRBV5-4 | 14 | - | ASSLEGGTGNTEAF
TRBV6-5 | 13 | - | ASSRDRDSEETQY
TRBV30 | 11 | once | AWSSDGLLDLH
TRBV2 | 9 | - | ASTASGEQY
TRBV20-1 | 9 | once | SARALGFQY
TRBV19 | 10 | - | ASSRLLGEQF
TRBV2 | 11 | - | ASSDGVVETQY
TRBV6-6 | 13 | - | ASSFGLAGAYEQY
TRBV7-2 | 13 | - | ASSLYQEKLYEQY
TRBV5-4 | 12 | - | ASSLDGQSYGYT
TRBV2 | 12 | - | ASSLTSGGETQY
TRBV2 | 11 | - | ASSEAELYEQY
TRBV6-5 | 13 | once | ASSSDRTGPDTQY
TRBV6-4 | 11 | - | ATQGTSAYEQY
TRBV7-7 | 13 | - | ASSSGIGLIGTQY